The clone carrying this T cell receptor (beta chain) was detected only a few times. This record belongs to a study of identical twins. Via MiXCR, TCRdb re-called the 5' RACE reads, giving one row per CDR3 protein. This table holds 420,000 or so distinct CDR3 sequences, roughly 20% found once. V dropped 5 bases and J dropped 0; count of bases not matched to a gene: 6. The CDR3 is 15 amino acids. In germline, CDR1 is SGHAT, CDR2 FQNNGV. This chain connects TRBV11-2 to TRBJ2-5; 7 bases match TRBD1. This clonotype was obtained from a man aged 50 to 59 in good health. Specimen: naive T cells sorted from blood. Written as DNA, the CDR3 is TGTGCCAGCAGCAAGACAGGGAATTACCAAGAGACCCAGTACTTC. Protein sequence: CASSKTGNYQETQYF.